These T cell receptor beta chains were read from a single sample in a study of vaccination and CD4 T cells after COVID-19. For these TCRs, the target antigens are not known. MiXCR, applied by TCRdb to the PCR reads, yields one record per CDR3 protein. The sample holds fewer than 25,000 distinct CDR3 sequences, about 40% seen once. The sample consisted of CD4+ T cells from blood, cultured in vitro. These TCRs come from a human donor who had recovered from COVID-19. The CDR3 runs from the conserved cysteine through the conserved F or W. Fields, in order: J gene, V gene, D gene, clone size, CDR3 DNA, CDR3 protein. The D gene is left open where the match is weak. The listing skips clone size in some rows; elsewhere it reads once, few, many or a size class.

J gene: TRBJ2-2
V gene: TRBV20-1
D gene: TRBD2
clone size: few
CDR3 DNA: TGCAGTGCTAGGCCCGGGACTAGCCCCGGGGAGCTGTTTTTT
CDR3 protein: CSARPGTSPGELFF

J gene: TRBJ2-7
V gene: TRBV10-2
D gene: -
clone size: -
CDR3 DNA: TGCGCCAGCAGTGAGTCTGCTGACTTGGGCTACGAGCAGTACTTC
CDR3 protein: CASSESADLGYEQYF

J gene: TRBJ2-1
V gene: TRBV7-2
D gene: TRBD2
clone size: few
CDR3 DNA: TGTGCCAGCAGCTTAGGAGGACTAGCGGGGGGGCGTGAGCAGTTCTTC
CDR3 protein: CASSLGGLAGGREQFF

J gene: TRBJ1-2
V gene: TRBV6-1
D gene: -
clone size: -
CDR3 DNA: TGTGCCAGCAGTGAATCCAGCTATGGCTACACCTTC
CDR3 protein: CASSESSYGYTF

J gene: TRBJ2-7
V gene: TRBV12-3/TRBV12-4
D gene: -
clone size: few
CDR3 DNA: TGTGCCAGCAGTTTATCGGGCGGGGTTACCCACGAGCAGTACTTC
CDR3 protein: CASSLSGGVTHEQYF

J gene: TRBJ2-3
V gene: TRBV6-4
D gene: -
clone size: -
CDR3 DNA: TGTGCCAGCAGTGACTCGGGACAAACCACAGATACGCAGTATTTT
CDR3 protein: CASSDSGQTTDTQYF

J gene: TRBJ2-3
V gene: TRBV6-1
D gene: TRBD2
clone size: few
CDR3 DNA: TGTGCCAGCGCTCGTGGCGGGGGGGTTAGCACAGATACGCAGTATTTT
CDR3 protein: CASARGGGVSTDTQYF

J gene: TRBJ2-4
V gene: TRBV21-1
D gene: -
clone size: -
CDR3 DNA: TGTGCCAGCAGCAAACTAGGCCCCGGGGGAACCCCAGGGGGAAACATTCAGTACTTC
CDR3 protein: CASSKLGPGGTPGGNIQYF

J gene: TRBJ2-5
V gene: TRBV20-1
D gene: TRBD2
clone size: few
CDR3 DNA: TGCAGTGCTCCTAGCGGGGGGAACCAAGAGACCCAGTACTTC
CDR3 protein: CSAPSGGNQETQYF

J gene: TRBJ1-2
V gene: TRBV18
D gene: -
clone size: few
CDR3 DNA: TGTGCCAGCTCACCAGGGAGTAACTATGGCTACACCTTC
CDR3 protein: CASSPGSNYGYTF

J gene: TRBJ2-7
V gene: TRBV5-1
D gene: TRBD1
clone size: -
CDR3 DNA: TGCGCCAGCAGCCCTGGACAGGGGGAATACGAGCAGTACTTC
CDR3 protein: CASSPGQGEYEQYF

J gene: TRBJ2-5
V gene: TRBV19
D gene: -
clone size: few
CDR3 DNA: TGTGCCAGTAGTATACTGGCAGGGCAAGAGACCCAGTACTTC
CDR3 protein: CASSILAGQETQYF

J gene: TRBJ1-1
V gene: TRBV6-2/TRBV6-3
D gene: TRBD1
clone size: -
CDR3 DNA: TGTGCCAGCAGGGACAGGGGAGGGATCACTGAAGCTTTCTTT
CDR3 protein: CASRDRGGITEAFF

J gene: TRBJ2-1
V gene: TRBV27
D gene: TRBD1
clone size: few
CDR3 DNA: TGTGCCAGCAGTCTCTTGTTAAAATGGGACAGGGGTTATTTAGTTCCCTACAATGAGCAGTTCTTC
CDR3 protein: CASSLLLKWDRGYLVPYNEQFF

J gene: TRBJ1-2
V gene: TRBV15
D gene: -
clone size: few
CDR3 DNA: TGTGCCACCAGCAGGGGACAACTGTATGGCTACACCTTC
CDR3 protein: CATSRGQLYGYTF

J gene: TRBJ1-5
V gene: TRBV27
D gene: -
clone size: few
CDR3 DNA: TGTGCCAGTATGGGAGGGGATAGCAATCAGCCCCAGCATTTT
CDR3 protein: CASMGGDSNQPQHF

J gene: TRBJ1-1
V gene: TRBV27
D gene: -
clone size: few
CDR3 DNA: TGTGCCAGCACCCCCTTAGGGAAGAACACTGAAGCTTTCTTT
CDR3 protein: CASTPLGKNTEAFF

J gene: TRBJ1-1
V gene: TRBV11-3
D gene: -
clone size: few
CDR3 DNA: TGTGCCAGCAGCTCCGGCCGCCGGGGGGTGAACACTGAAGCTTTCTTT
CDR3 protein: CASSSGRRGVNTEAFF

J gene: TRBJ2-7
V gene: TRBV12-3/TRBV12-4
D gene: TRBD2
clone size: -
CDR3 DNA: TGTGCCAGCAGCCCTACCGGCGGGGGGCCGGACCACGAGCAGTACTTC
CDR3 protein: CASSPTGGGPDHEQYF

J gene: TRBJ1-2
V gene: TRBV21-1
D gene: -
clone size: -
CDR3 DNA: TGTGCCAGCAGCAAAGCCACAGGGACTAACTATGGCTACACCTTC
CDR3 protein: CASSKATGTNYGYTF

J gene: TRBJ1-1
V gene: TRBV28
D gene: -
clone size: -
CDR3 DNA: TGTGCCAGCAGTTCGAGGGGCCGCACTGAAGCTTTCTTT
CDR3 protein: CASSSRGRTEAFF

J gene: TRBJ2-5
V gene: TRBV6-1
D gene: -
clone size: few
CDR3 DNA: TGTGCCAGCAGTGAAGCGCTTCGGGCGTTTTTCCTTCCTTACCAAGAGACCCAGTACTTC
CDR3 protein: CASSEALRAFFLPYQETQYF

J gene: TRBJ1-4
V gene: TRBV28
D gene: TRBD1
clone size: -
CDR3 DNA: TGTGCCAGCAGTGAGGGTCAGGGGGCTCGGGAAAAACTGTTTTTT
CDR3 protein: CASSEGQGAREKLFF

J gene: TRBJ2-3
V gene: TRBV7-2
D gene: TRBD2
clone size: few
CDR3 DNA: TGTGCCAGCAGCTTAGAACCTAGCGGGAGAGGGGCAGATACGCAGTATTTT
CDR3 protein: CASSLEPSGRGADTQYF

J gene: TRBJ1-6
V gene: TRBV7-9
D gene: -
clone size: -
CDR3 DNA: TGTGCCAGCAGCTCCCCGGGTCTGAATTCACCCCTCCACTTT
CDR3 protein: CASSSPGLNSPLHF

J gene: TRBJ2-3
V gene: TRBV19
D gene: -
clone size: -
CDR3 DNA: TGTGCCAGTAGTTTTGTGTCAGGGACTCGGAGCACAGATACGCAGTATTTT
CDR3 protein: CASSFVSGTRSTDTQYF

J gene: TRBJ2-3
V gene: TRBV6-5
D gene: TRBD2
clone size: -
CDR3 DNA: TGTGCCAGCAGTTACCCAAAAGGCGCTAGCGGGAACACAGATACGCAGTATTTT
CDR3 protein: CASSYPKGASGNTDTQYF